The present TCR beta chain was sequenced within a study of cytomegalovirus exposure and HLA in healthy donors. Across the study: Within an early data release were about 85 million unique TCRs drawn from HLA-typed donors. Regarding the study as a whole: What a later analysis showed was that several of the most significant clusters appeared linked to common viral pathogens. Earlier analysis yielded a pattern in which most TCR beta V segments were productive about 90% or about 30% of the time.

Regarding this clone: The antigen remains undetermined.

The PCR made use of 60 Vbeta and 13 Jbeta primers. The method was immunoSEQ multiplex PCR; TCRdb's version includes in-frame clones alone and lacks a portion of them. Here the sample table reports about 48,000 clones. This CDR3 comprises 13 residues. Germline lookup yields CDR1 MNHEY and CDR2 SVGAGI. With 8 bases removed from V and 7 bases from J, the gap between germline ends came to 14 bases. Material for sequencing was PBMCs. The genes are TRBV6-5 and TRBJ1-4; D might be TRBD1 (6 bases). This clonotype was obtained from a woman between 40 and 50 years old in good health and CMV-seronegative. The CDR3 sequence: CASYNRDGEKLFF. Here the CDR3 DNA reads TGTGCCAGCTATAACAGGGATGGTGAAAAACTGTTTTTT.